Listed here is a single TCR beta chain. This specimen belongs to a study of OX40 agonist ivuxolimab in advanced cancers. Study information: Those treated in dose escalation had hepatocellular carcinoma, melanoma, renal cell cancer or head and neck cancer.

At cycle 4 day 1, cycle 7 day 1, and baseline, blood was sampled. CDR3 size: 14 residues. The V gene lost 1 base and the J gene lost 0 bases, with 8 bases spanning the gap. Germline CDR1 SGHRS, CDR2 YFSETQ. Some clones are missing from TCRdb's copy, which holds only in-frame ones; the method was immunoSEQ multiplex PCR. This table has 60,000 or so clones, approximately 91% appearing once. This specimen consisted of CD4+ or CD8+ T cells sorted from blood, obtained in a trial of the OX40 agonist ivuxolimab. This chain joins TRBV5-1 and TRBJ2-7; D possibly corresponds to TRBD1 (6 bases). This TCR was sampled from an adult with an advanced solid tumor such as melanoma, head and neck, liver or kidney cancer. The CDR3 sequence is CASSLTGSSYEQYF. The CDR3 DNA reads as TGCGCCAGCAGCTTGACAGGGAGCTCCTACGAGCAGTACTTC.